These T cell receptor beta chains were read from a single sample in a study of response to subunit inactivated influenza vaccine. TCRdb re-analysed the RT-PCR reads in MiXCR, keeping a single row per CDR3 protein. The data show about 700,000 distinct CDR3 sequences, with about 14% seen just once and 6% to 8% held by the top ten. The source material was PBMCs from blood, sampled approximately 15 days before vaccination. The source is a middle-aged man who received an inactivated influenza vaccine. Both conserved end residues are part of each CDR3. A D gene is named only where the DNA matches it firmly. Size is stated for part of the rows, as once, few or many counts, or as a class when the clone is expanded.

cdr3_aa | cdr3_nt | clone_size | j_call | d_call | v_call
CASSSSARSSGANVLTF | TGTGCCAGCAGCTCGAGCGCTAGATCCTCTGGGGCCAACGTCCTGACTTTC | few | TRBJ2-6 | . | TRBV7-2
CASSLGPPYGELFF | TGCGCCAGCAGCTTAGGACCACCCTACGGGGAGCTGTTTTTT | many | TRBJ2-2 | . | TRBV5-1
CSVEGATGDLQETQYF | TGCAGCGTTGAGGGTGCCACAGGGGACCTCCAAGAGACCCAGTACTTC | few | TRBJ2-5 | TRBD1 | TRBV29-1
CASSYSSPEQYF | TGTGCCAGCAGTTACTCTTCCCCCGAGCAGTACTTC | few | TRBJ2-7 | . | TRBV6-6
CASSLGAGNPQYF | TGCGCCAGCAGCTTGGGGGCCGGGAATCCGCAGTATTTT | few | TRBJ2-3 | . | TRBV5-1
CAWSVWLAVRIDETQYF | TGTGCCTGGAGTGTCTGGCTAGCGGTACGAATTGATGAGACCCAGTACTTC | . | TRBJ2-5 | TRBD2 | TRBV30
CSARDRRESHKQYF | TGCAGTGCTAGAGATCGAAGGGAAAGCCACAAGCAGTATTTT | few | TRBJ2-3 | . | TRBV20-1
CASSLEGAYYEQYF | TGTGCCAGCAGCTTGGAAGGGGCTTACTACGAGCAGTACTTC | few | TRBJ2-7 | . | TRBV5-6
CSVGELKGAANEKLFF | TGCAGCGTTGGGGAGCTGAAAGGGGCGGCTAATGAAAAACTGTTTTTT | many | TRBJ1-4 | . | TRBV29-1
CASGDTGGTQYF | TGTGCTAGTGGGGATACGGGAGGTACGCAGTATTTT | . | TRBJ2-3 | TRBD2 | TRBV12-5
CASSLVRGWGEQFF | TGTGCCAGCAGCTTAGTAAGGGGATGGGGTGAGCAGTTCTTC | . | TRBJ2-1 | . | TRBV7-9
CASTRGGNQPQHF | TGTGCCAGCACCAGAGGGGGGAATCAGCCCCAGCATTTT | few | TRBJ1-5 | . | TRBV7-9
CASSVESSTDTQYF | TGTGCCAGCAGCGTAGAGTCTAGCACAGATACGCAGTATTTT | . | TRBJ2-3 | . | TRBV9
CASSSPSGANEKLFF | TGTGCCAGCAGTTCGCCTTCAGGGGCAAATGAAAAACTGTTTTTT | . | TRBJ1-4 | . | TRBV11-2
CASSRGTSGSTDTQYF | TGCGCCAGCAGCCGGGGGACTAGCGGTAGCACAGATACGCAGTATTTT | many | TRBJ2-3 | TRBD2 | TRBV5-1
CASSFRGVAGVTETQYF | TGTGCCAGCAGTTTCAGGGGAGTAGCGGGAGTCACGGAGACCCAGTACTTC | . | TRBJ2-5 | TRBD2 | TRBV27
CASSPRLGLGQPQHF | TGTGCCAGCAGTCCCCGGTTGGGGCTAGGTCAGCCCCAGCATTTT | . | TRBJ1-5 | . | TRBV6-1
CASSPGTTNTDTQYF | TGTGCCAGCAGCCCCGGGACTACAAACACAGATACGCAGTATTTT | . | TRBJ2-3 | TRBD2 | TRBV7-2
CASSWGQSEKLFF | TGTGCCAGCAGCTGGGGACAAAGTGAAAAACTGTTTTTT | few | TRBJ1-4 | . | TRBV5-6
CASSTDPALYEKLFF | TGTGCCAGCAGTACGGACCCAGCCCTGTATGAAAAACTGTTTTTT | . | TRBJ1-4 | . | TRBV12-3/TRBV12-4
CASSQDPRGSYEQYF | TGCGCCAGCAGCCAAGATCCGCGGGGCTCCTACGAGCAGTACTTC | many | TRBJ2-7 | . | TRBV4-3
CASSKGDTYNEQFF | TGTGCCAGCAGCAAAGGGGACACCTACAATGAGCAGTTCTTC | few | TRBJ2-1 | . | TRBV12-3/TRBV12-4
CASSSSSRDRGPYEQYF | TGTGCCAGCAGTTCAAGCAGCCGGGACAGGGGGCCCTACGAGCAGTACTTC | once | TRBJ2-7 | TRBD1 | TRBV7-9
CSVESGASTDTQYF | TGCAGCGTGGAGAGCGGGGCTAGCACAGATACGCAGTATTTT | . | TRBJ2-3 | TRBD2 | TRBV29-1
CASSEYSAVDTQYF | TGTGCCAGCAGTGAATATTCGGCCGTAGATACGCAGTATTTT | few | TRBJ2-3 | . | TRBV25-1
CATTGLGSGNEQFF | TGTGCCACCACCGGACTAGGATCAGGGAATGAGCAGTTCTTC | few | TRBJ2-1 | TRBD2 | TRBV24-1
CSVGTGIYEQYF | TGCAGCGTCGGGACAGGCATATACGAGCAGTACTTC | many | TRBJ2-7 | TRBD1 | TRBV29-1
CASSLLAGGSYNEQFF | TGTGCCAGCAGTTTACTAGCGGGAGGCTCCTACAATGAGCAGTTCTTC | many | TRBJ2-1 | TRBD2 | TRBV28
CASSRSDRRGYTF | TGTGCCAGCAGTCGATCGGACAGACGAGGCTACACCTTC | . | TRBJ1-2 | . | TRBV6-1
CSAMNRAGANVLTF | TGCAGTGCCATGAACAGGGCTGGGGCCAACGTCCTGACTTTC | . | TRBJ2-6 | . | TRBV20-1
CSARGRGHYNEQFF | TGCAGTGCTAGGGGCAGGGGGCACTACAATGAGCAGTTCTTC | few | TRBJ2-1 | TRBD1 | TRBV20-1
CASSLDFDSANTGELFF | TGTGCCAGCAGCTTAGATTTCGACTCAGCGAACACCGGGGAGCTGTTTTTT | . | TRBJ2-2 | . | TRBV11-2
CASSKPQGSGELFF | TGTGCCAGCAGTAAACCCCAGGGTTCCGGGGAGCTGTTTTTT | few | TRBJ2-2 | . | TRBV12-3/TRBV12-4
CASSLQGVEAFF | TGCGCCAGCAGCTTACAGGGGGTAGAAGCTTTCTTT | many | TRBJ1-1 | TRBD1 | TRBV5-1
CAIIEAAGLAGGKSDTQYF | TGTGCCATCATTGAGGCGGCGGGACTAGCGGGGGGCAAGTCAGATACGCAGTATTTT | few | TRBJ2-3 | TRBD2 | TRBV10-3
CASSLVFQGSTGELFF | TGTGCCAGCAGCTTAGTGTTCCAGGGTTCTACCGGGGAGCTGTTTTTT | few | TRBJ2-2 | . | TRBV7-2
CASSQDRTSGSFAYEQYF | TGCGCCAGCAGCCAAGATCGGACTAGCGGGAGTTTCGCCTACGAGCAGTACTTC | . | TRBJ2-7 | TRBD2 | TRBV4-3
CASSSIDRGPFLRYF | TGTGCCAGCAGTTCAATTGACAGGGGGCCTTTTCTGCGGTACTTC | few | TRBJ2-7 | TRBD1 | TRBV6-2/TRBV6-3
CASSDGFTGRLFF | TGTGCCAGCAGTGATGGATTTACAGGGAGACTGTTTTTT | . | TRBJ1-4 | . | TRBV25-1
CSASAGQGVGYGYTF | TGCAGTGCTAGTGCAGGCCAGGGGGTCGGGTATGGCTACACCTTC | few | TRBJ1-2 | TRBD1 | TRBV20-1
CASSPPFDSGNTIYF | TGTGCCAGCTCACCACCTTTCGACTCTGGAAACACCATATATTTT | . | TRBJ1-3 | . | TRBV18